Shown below are 5 T cell receptor beta chains from a single sample sequenced in a study of radiation and T cells in renal cell carcinoma. Documented time point: baseline pretreatment blood. The treatment here: 15 Gy SBRT to primary tumor, nephrectomy 4 weeks later. Using immunoSEQ multiplex PCR, the repertoire was profiled, and TCRdb retains in-frame clones only, with some absent. The sample holds about 130,000 clones, approximately 91% seen once. Here the sequenced sample was blood, taken from a patient whose treatment included radiotherapy and nephrectomy. Every receptor here comes from a woman aged 50 to 60 with renal cell carcinoma.

V usage is TRBV2 and J usage is TRBJ2-3; TRBD2 aligns across 9 bases. The length of the CDR3 is 16 residues. CDR1 is SNHLY, CDR2 FYNNEI, per germline. The V and J ends lost 4 bases and 2 bases, in that order; junction bases with no gene match: 7. The CDR3 sequence: CASSAIKRGATDTQYF. The CDR3 DNA reads as TGTGCCAGCAGTGCGATCAAGCGGGGGGCCACAGATACGCAGTATTTT.

The chain is built from TRBV9 and TRBJ1-3, with D perhaps TRBD1 (6 bases). The CDR3 loop spans 14 amino acids. Per germline, CDR1 SGDLS and CDR2 YYNGEE. Trimming removed 4 bases at V and 0 bases at J, with 8 bases between. CDR3 residues: CASSQQGSGNTIYF. CDR3 coding DNA: TGTGCCAGCAGCCAACAGGGCTCTGGAAACACCATATATTTT.

This chain connects TRBV5-8 to TRBJ2-1, with 7 bases aligning to TRBD2. The length of the CDR3 is 15 residues. Germline V gene lookup returns CDR1 SGHTS and CDR2 YDEGEE. After removal of 6 bases from V and 9 bases from J, the junction contained 15 bases not matched to a gene. CDR3 nucleotide sequence: TGTGCCAGCACCCCGGGGGACTACCGCTGGGGTGAGCAGTTCTTC. Translated: CASTPGDYRWGEQFF. Based on the CDR3 plus reference TRBV5-8 and TRBJ2-1, the full variable domain is EAGVTQSPTHLIKTRGQQATLRCSPISGHTSVYWYQQALGLGLQFLLWYDEGEERNRGNFPPRFSGRQFPNYSSELNVNALELEDSALYLCASTPGDYRWGEQFFGPGTRLTVL.

The gene calls are TRBV6-5 and TRBJ1-2; a possible D gene is TRBD1 (6 bases). The length of the CDR3 is 16 residues. Germline CDR1 and CDR2: MNHEY and SVGAGI. V lost 2 bases and J 1 base, leaving 14 bases between the germline ends. CDR3 sequence (DNA): TGTGCCAGCAGTTACCTGACAGGAGCTTATAACTATGGCTACACCTTC. It translates to CASSYLTGAYNYGYTF.

The chain recombines TRBV7-2 with TRBJ1-1; D remains unclear. This CDR3 contains 12 residues. V shed 8 bases and J shed 4 bases, with 11 bases lying between them. CDR1 is SGHTA and CDR2 is FQGNSA in the germline V gene. The CDR3: CASGQVVTEAFF. The DNA for the CDR3 is TGTGCCAGCGGGCAGGTGGTCACTGAAGCTTTCTTT. The full variable domain, in which reference TRBV7-2 and TRBJ1-1 provide the parts outside the CDR3, is GAGVSQSPSNKVTEKGKDVELRCDPISGHTALYWYRQSLGQGLEFLIYFQGNSAPDKSGLPSDRFSAERTGGSVSTLTIQRTQQEDSAVYLCASGQVVTEAFFGQGTRLTVV.